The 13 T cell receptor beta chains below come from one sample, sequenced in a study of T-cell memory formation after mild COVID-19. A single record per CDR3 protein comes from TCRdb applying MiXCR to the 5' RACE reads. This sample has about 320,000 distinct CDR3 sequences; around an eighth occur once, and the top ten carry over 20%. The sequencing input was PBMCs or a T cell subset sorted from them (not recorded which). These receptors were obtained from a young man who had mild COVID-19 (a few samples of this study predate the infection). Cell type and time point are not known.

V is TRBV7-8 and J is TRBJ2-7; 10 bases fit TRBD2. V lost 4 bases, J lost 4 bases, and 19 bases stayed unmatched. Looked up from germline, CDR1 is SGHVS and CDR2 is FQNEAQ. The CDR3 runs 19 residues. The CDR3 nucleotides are TGTGCCAGCAGCTCTCTTCCCCGACTCGATAGCGGGGGGCGATACGAGCAGTACGTC. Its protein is CASSSLPRLDSGGRYEQYV.

CDR3: CASSLAFGRMGTEAFF. The CDR3 DNA reads TGTGCCAGCAGCTTAGCCTTTGGGAGGATGGGCACTGAAGCTTTCTTT. V usage is TRBV7-2 and J usage is TRBJ1-1; D is unresolved. V shed 0 bases and J shed 4 bases, with 15 bases lying between them. CDR1 is SGHTA and CDR2 is FQGNSA in the germline V gene. The CDR3 is 16 residues long.

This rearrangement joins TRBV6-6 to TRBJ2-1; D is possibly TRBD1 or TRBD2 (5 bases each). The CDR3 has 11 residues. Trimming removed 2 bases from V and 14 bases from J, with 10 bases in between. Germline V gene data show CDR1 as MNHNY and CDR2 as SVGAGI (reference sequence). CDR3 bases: TGTGCCAGCAGTTACGGGGGACGGGAGTTCTTC. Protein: CASSYGGREFF.

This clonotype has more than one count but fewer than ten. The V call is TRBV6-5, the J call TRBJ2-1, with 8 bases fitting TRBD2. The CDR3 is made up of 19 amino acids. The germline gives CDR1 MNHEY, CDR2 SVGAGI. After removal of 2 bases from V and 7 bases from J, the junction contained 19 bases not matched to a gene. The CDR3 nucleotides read TGTGCCAGCAGTTACAGGCCAGGACTGGCGGGGGGTTCTTGGAATGAGCAGTTCTTC. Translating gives CASSYRPGLAGGSWNEQFF.

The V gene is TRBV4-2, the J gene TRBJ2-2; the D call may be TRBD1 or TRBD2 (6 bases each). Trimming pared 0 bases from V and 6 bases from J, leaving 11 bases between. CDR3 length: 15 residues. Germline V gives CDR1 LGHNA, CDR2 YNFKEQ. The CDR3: CASSQDEGGAGELFF. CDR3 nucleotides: TGTGCCAGCAGCCAAGATGAGGGGGGCGCCGGGGAGCTGTTTTTT.

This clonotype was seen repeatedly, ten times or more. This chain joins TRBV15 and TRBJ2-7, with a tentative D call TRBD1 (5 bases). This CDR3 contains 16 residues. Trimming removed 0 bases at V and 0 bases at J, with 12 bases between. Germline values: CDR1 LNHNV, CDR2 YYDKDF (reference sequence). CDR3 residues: CATSRDRQRSSYEQYF. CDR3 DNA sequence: TGTGCCACCAGCAGAGATCGACAGAGGAGCTCCTACGAGCAGTACTTC.

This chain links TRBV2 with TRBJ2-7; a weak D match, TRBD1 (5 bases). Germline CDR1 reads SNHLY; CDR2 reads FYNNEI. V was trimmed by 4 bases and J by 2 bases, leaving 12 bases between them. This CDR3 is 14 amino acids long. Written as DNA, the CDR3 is TGTGCCAGCAGTGGATGGCAGGGCCCCTACGAGCAGTACGTC. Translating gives CASSGWQGPYEQYV.

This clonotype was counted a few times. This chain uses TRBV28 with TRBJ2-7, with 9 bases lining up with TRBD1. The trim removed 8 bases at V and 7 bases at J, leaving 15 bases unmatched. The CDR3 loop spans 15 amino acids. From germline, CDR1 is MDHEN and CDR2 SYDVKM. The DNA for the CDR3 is TGTGCCAGCGGACTACCGGGACAGGGTTTGAAAGAGCAGTACGTC. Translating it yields CASGLPGQGLKEQYV.

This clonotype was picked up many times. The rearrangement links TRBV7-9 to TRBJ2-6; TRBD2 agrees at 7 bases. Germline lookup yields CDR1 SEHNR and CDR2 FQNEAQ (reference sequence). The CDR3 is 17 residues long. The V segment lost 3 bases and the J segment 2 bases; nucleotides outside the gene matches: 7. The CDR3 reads CASSFGGVSAGANVLTF. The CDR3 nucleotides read TGTGCCAGCAGCTTTGGGGGGGTCTCTGCTGGGGCCAACGTCCTGACTTTC.

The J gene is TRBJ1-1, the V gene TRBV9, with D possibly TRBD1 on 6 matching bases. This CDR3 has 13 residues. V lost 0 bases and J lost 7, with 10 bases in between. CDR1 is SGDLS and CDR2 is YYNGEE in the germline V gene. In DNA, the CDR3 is TGTGCCAGCAGCGTAGACAGGGAAGGTGAAGCTTTCTTT. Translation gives CASSVDREGEAFF.

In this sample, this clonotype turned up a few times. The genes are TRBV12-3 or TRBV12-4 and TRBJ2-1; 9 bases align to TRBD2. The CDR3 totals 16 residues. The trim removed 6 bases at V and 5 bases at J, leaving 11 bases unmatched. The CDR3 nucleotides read TGTGCCAGCAGCGATTATTTAGCGGGGGTTAACAATGAGCAGTTCTTC. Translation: CASSDYLAGVNNEQFF.

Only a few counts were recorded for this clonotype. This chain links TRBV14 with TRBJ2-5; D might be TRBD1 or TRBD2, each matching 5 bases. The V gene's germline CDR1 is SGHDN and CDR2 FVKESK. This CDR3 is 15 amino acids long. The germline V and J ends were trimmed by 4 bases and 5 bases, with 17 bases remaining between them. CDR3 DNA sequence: TGTGCCAGCAGCCTGAACGCCGGGACCAGTGAGACCCAGTACTTC. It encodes CASSLNAGTSETQYF.

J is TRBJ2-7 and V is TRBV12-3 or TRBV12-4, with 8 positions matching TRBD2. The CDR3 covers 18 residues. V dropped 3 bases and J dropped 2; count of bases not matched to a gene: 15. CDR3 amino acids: CASSFYANSGGGTYEQYF. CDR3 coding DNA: TGTGCCAGCAGTTTCTACGCGAACAGCGGGGGTGGAACCTACGAGCAGTACTTC.